A selection of T cell receptor beta chains follows, all from one sample in a study of T-cell reconstitution after alpha-beta-depleted transplantation in children. One entry per CDR3 protein, called by TCRdb with MiXCR from the PCR reads. The sample carries about 420,000 distinct CDR3 sequences, roughly 17% recorded once. Sequencing used PBMCs, mostly from graft donor cells, obtained 360 days after TCRalphabeta/CD19-depleted stem cell transplant. The receptors originated from a boy under two years old who had a stem cell transplant for Wiskott-Aldrich syndrome, so the T cells may come from the graft donor. CDR3s include the opening cysteine and the closing phenylalanine or tryptophan. The D gene is left open where the match is weak. Clone size appears in some rows only: once, few, many, or a class for an expanded clone.

d_gene	v_gene	abundance	j_gene	CDR3aa	CDR3nt
NA	TRBV28	few	TRBJ1-4	CASSLRQINEKLFF	TGTGCCAGCAGTCTCCGACAGATTAATGAAAAACTGTTTTTT
NA	TRBV7-9	few	TRBJ2-1	CASSLSPGAWFYNEQFF	TGTGCCAGCAGCTTGTCTCCGGGAGCCTGGTTCTACAATGAGCAGTTCTTC
NA	TRBV23-1	few	TRBJ2-2	CASSQWSGFANTGELFF	TGCGCCAGCAGTCAATGGTCGGGGTTCGCGAACACCGGGGAGCTGTTTTTT
TRBD2	TRBV4-3	NA	TRBJ2-2	CASSQRRLAGSNTGELFF	TGCGCCAGCAGCCAAAGAAGACTAGCGGGCTCGAACACCGGGGAGCTGTTTTTT
TRBD1	TRBV11-1	NA	TRBJ1-2	CASRPAGGVTGTNYGYTF	TGTGCCAGCAGACCAGCTGGTGGGGTGACAGGGACTAACTATGGCTACACCTTC
NA	TRBV5-1	NA	TRBJ1-2	CASSRYRVDGYTF	TGCGCCAGCAGCAGATACAGGGTGGATGGCTACACCTTC
NA	TRBV12-3/TRBV12-4	few	TRBJ1-5	CASSLGERAQHF	TGTGCCAGCAGTTTGGGAGAAAGGGCCCAGCATTTT
NA	TRBV19	NA	TRBJ2-1	CASSQRQDPYNEQFF	TGTGCCAGTAGCCAGAGACAGGACCCTTACAATGAGCAGTTCTTC
NA	TRBV29-1	NA	TRBJ2-1	CSARIGHEQFF	TGCAGCGCGAGGATCGGTCATGAGCAGTTCTTC
TRBD1	TRBV6-2/TRBV6-3	NA	TRBJ2-7	CASSKLGQGISYEQYF	TGTGCCAGCAGTAAGTTGGGACAGGGGATCTCCTACGAGCAGTACTTC
TRBD2	TRBV5-1	NA	TRBJ2-4	CASSLVPGLGDIQYF	TGCGCCAGCAGCTTGGTCCCGGGACTAGGAGACATTCAGTACTTC
TRBD2	TRBV5-1	NA	TRBJ2-7	CASSLAQTSVQYF	TGCGCCAGCAGCTTGGCCCAGACTAGCGTGCAGTACTTC
NA	TRBV28	NA	TRBJ2-7	CASQGGYEQYF	TGTGCCAGTCAGGGGGGCTACGAGCAGTACTTC